This T cell receptor beta chain comes out of a study of neurological immune-mediated disorders. This clonotype came up many times. What it recognizes is unknown. As to time point: longitudinal time-point 1 (baseline). Stored at -80 C, 2 million PBMCs were the source of the unsorted libraries. Germline loops: CDR1 SNHLY, CDR2 FYNNEI. This CDR3 has 13 amino acids. The V and J ends lost 7 bases and 1 base respectively, with 10 bases between them. The cDNA was synthesized by 5'RACE incorporating 10-nucleotide random UMIs. MiXCR, run by TCRdb on the 5' RACE reads, gives a single entry per CDR3 protein. The sample contains tens of thousands of distinct CDR3 sequences, about 10% of which appear only once. Study-level findings and limits: No CDR3 amino acid sequences recurred among expanded clones across subjects, suggesting private repertoires in all groups.

The source of this sequence is a male donor with HTLV-1-associated myelopathy (HAM/TSP). The chain combines TRBV2 with TRBJ1-1, with D hard to call. Sequencing was done on a sample of PBMCs. The CDR3, as DNA: TGTGCCAGCAATGGGTGGGAGAACACTGAAGCTTTCTTT. This codes for CASNGWENTEAFF.